Listed below are T cell receptor beta chains from one sample, sequenced in a study of cytomegalovirus exposure and HLA in healthy donors. TCRdb keeps only in-frame clones here, not all; method: immunoSEQ multiplex PCR. The repertoire consists of more than 150,000 clones, with about 78% occurring once and the leading ten covering approximately 1.5%. Input material: PBMCs. All receptors come from a male donor in good health and CMV-seronegative. CDR3s include the opening cysteine and the closing phenylalanine or tryptophan. Each record gives: V gene, D gene, clone size, J gene, CDR3 protein, CDR3 DNA. D genes are given only for firm matches. The size of a clone is reported for some rows only, either as once, few or many, or as a class for expanded clones.

>TRBV27|TRBD2|.|TRBJ2-7
CASSLSGLVHEQYF
TGTGCCAGCAGTTTATCGGGACTAGTCCACGAGCAGTACTTC
>TRBV11-3|.|.|TRBJ1-1
CASSSQATEAFF
TGTGCCAGCAGCTCTCAGGCCACTGAAGCTTTCTTT
>TRBV5-4|.|.|TRBJ1-1
CASSLEVAGEAFF
TGTGCCAGCAGCTTGGAGGTGGCGGGTGAAGCTTTCTTT
>TRBV5-5|.|.|TRBJ2-1
CASSLTAEQFF
TGTGCCAGCAGCTTGACAGCTGAGCAGTTCTTC
>TRBV6-5|TRBD1|.|TRBJ1-4
CASNYGGGQLGEKLFF
TGTGCCAGCAATTACGGAGGGGGACAGCTCGGAGAAAAACTGTTTTTT
>TRBV6-1|.|few|TRBJ1-5
CASSEEPGAGLGQPQHF
TGTGCCAGCAGTGAAGAGCCCGGTGCAGGGCTGGGACAGCCCCAGCATTTT
>TRBV7-2|.|.|TRBJ2-5
CASSLASGETQYF
TGTGCCAGCAGCTTAGCGTCCGGGGAGACCCAGTACTTC
>TRBV10-3|.|once|TRBJ1-1
CAISESPNTEAFF
TGTGCCATCAGTGAGTCCCCAAACACTGAAGCTTTCTTT
>TRBV5-1|TRBD1|.|TRBJ1-5
CASSWDSGGNQPQHF
TGCGCCAGCAGTTGGGACAGTGGGGGCAATCAGCCCCAGCATTTT
>TRBV12-5|.|.|TRBJ1-5
CASGPLPQGDQPQHF
TGTGCTAGTGGTCCGCTCCCCCAGGGTGATCAGCCCCAGCATTTT
>TRBV9|.|.|TRBJ1-1
CASSISGNTEAFF
TGTGCCAGCAGCATTAGCGGGAACACTGAAGCTTTCTTT
>TRBV4-1|TRBD1|few|TRBJ1-2
CASSQPGQGISYGYTF
TGCGCCAGCAGCCAACCCGGACAGGGGATTTCGTATGGCTACACCTTC
>TRBV11-2|.|.|TRBJ1-3
CASSSGQGGNTIYF
TGTGCCAGCAGCTCGGGACAAGGTGGAAACACCATATATTTT
>TRBV7-2|TRBD1|.|TRBJ2-1
CASSTGTGSKEQFF
TGTGCCAGCAGCACCGGGACAGGGTCAAAGGAGCAGTTCTTC
>TRBV9|TRBD2|.|TRBJ2-5
CASSPGTSGSGETQYF
TGTGCCAGCAGCCCCGGGACTAGCGGGAGCGGAGAGACCCAGTACTTC
>TRBV5-1|.|.|TRBJ1-3
CASSLAVGNTIYF
TGCGCCAGCAGCTTGGCCGTTGGAAACACCATATATTTT
>TRBV4-3|TRBD2|.|TRBJ2-7
CASSPGAGVGYEQYF
TGCGCCAGCAGCCCCGGAGCGGGAGTAGGCTACGAGCAGTACTTC
>TRBV28|.|few|TRBJ2-1
CASSFRYRARATHNEQFF
TGTGCCAGCAGTTTTCGGTACAGGGCGAGAGCCACCCACAATGAGCAGTTCTTC
>TRBV7-8|.|.|TRBJ1-5
CASSSEFASNSNQPQHF
TGTGCCAGCAGCTCAGAATTCGCCAGTAATAGCAATCAGCCCCAGCATTTT